This T cell receptor (beta chain) is drawn from a study of Graves' ophthalmopathy and Graves' hyperthyroidism. Overall study: The authors collected peripheral blood at initial diagnosis, before any treatment.

This clonotype was counted ten times or more. Its antigen is unidentified. Newly diagnosed, the hyperthyroidism patients had under 2 months' duration and were aged 18 to 65. Orbital computed tomography, together with clinical symptoms, serum thyroxine, TRAb and thyroid ultrasound, was used for diagnosis. RNA transcripts yielded amplified TCR beta CDR3 regions. HTBI primers primed a first-round RT-PCR, and a second-round multiplex PCR followed. TCRdb reanalysed the multiplex PCR reads using MiXCR and keeps one entry per CDR3 protein. The table includes some 350,000 distinct CDR3 sequences, about a sixth detected once. Study findings and constraints: The majority of expanded thyroid clonotypes above 0.001 frequency also occurred in blood.

The source of this sequence is an adult woman with stable Graves' hyperthyroidism. The specimen sequenced was peripheral blood.

The CDR3 DNA follows: TGTGCCAGCAGTTACTGGAAGGGGGCCGGAGGCTACACCTTC. Amino acid sequence: CASSYWKGAGGYTF. J is TRBJ1-2 and V is TRBV6-5; 7 nucleotides align to TRBD1. The CDR3 extends over 14 amino acids. From germline, CDR1 is MNHEY and CDR2 SVGAGI. Trimming removed 1 base from V and 8 bases from J; junction bases left unmatched: 7.